This is a list of T cell receptor beta chains from one sample in a study of blood T cell repertoires in COVID-19. Clones were read by immunoSEQ multiplex PCR, and TCRdb kept only the in-frame ones, dropping some. The profile shows a few hundred thousand clones, 65% to 90% of them singletons. The sequencing input was peripheral blood. These receptors were obtained from a woman between 45 and 65 years old with acute or convalescent COVID-19. CDR3s include the opening cysteine and the closing phenylalanine or tryptophan. Each record gives: V gene, J gene, CDR3 protein.

V gene: TRBV10-3
J gene: TRBJ2-5
CDR3 protein: CAISESPSGVVQETQYF

V gene: TRBV19
J gene: TRBJ1-1
CDR3 protein: CASSARTGGNTEAFF

V gene: TRBV5-1
J gene: TRBJ2-5
CDR3 protein: CASSLGLAGGETQYF

V gene: TRBV7-3
J gene: TRBJ1-2
CDR3 protein: CASSLREHGGGEGYTF

V gene: TRBV7-2
J gene: TRBJ1-5
CDR3 protein: CASSLVGGGEPQHF

V gene: TRBV6-5
J gene: TRBJ2-1
CDR3 protein: CASSTGTGGRVEQFF

V gene: TRBV27
J gene: TRBJ2-7
CDR3 protein: CASSLTGSYEQYF

V gene: TRBV5-1
J gene: TRBJ2-3
CDR3 protein: CASSLYSDTQYF

V gene: TRBV19
J gene: TRBJ2-1
CDR3 protein: CASSDRQGVEQFF

V gene: TRBV19
J gene: TRBJ1-1
CDR3 protein: CASSKARGQGYTEAFF

V gene: TRBV5-6
J gene: TRBJ2-7
CDR3 protein: CASSLGEGYEQYF

V gene: TRBV4-1
J gene: TRBJ1-6
CDR3 protein: CASSQEPGHYNSPLHF

V gene: TRBV14
J gene: TRBJ2-2
CDR3 protein: CASSLDRGSGELFF

V gene: TRBV10-1
J gene: TRBJ1-1
CDR3 protein: CASRSQNTEAFF

V gene: TRBV6-2/TRBV6-3
J gene: TRBJ1-2
CDR3 protein: CASSYSKGALYGYTF

V gene: TRBV5-1
J gene: TRBJ1-1
CDR3 protein: CASSLDPGRNTEAFF

V gene: TRBV6-6
J gene: TRBJ2-5
CDR3 protein: CASSAWGQETQYF

V gene: TRBV6-6
J gene: TRBJ1-2
CDR3 protein: CASRTGGNYGYTF

V gene: TRBV5-8
J gene: TRBJ1-5
CDR3 protein: CASGPGQTYSNQPQHF

V gene: TRBV4-2
J gene: TRBJ2-2
CDR3 protein: CASSHSLAGNTGELFF

V gene: TRBV7-8
J gene: TRBJ2-7
CDR3 protein: CASTNDRAGEQYF

V gene: TRBV11-2
J gene: TRBJ1-4
CDR3 protein: CASSLNIEPGQGNEKLFF

V gene: TRBV28
J gene: TRBJ1-4
CDR3 protein: CASSTDSEKLFF

V gene: TRBV7-2
J gene: TRBJ2-1
CDR3 protein: CASSLDGGRTGEQFF

V gene: TRBV4-1
J gene: TRBJ2-7
CDR3 protein: CASSAGNSGLGEQYF

V gene: TRBV30
J gene: TRBJ1-4
CDR3 protein: CAWSVQINEKLFF

V gene: TRBV10-3
J gene: TRBJ2-2
CDR3 protein: CAISEARAGTGELFF

V gene: TRBV4-3
J gene: TRBJ1-3
CDR3 protein: CASSRIRQGSGNTIYF

V gene: TRBV30
J gene: TRBJ1-1
CDR3 protein: CAWNVQGGAIGAFF

V gene: TRBV10-2
J gene: TRBJ2-1
CDR3 protein: CASKGLASYNEQFF

V gene: TRBV7-6
J gene: TRBJ2-5
CDR3 protein: CASSLVSMETQYF

V gene: TRBV29-1
J gene: TRBJ2-3
CDR3 protein: CSVERHLTDTQYF

V gene: TRBV10-3
J gene: TRBJ2-2
CDR3 protein: CAISGRDRGESGELFF

V gene: TRBV7-9
J gene: TRBJ1-6
CDR3 protein: CASSNPDRWSPLHF

V gene: TRBV19
J gene: TRBJ2-7
CDR3 protein: CASKGTGGFGEQYF

V gene: TRBV27
J gene: TRBJ2-6
CDR3 protein: CASSFYSGANVLTF

V gene: TRBV24-1
J gene: TRBJ2-3
CDR3 protein: CATSDKRLAQGNTQYF